Reported below is one T cell receptor (beta chain). This same CDR3 is encoded by further DNA sequences in the sample. These data come from a study of blood T cell repertoires in COVID-19. Study at large: The study drew acute and convalescent COVID-19 samples from the United States, Italy and Spain. Sources were T cells, B-cell-depleted T cells, or PBMCs; the material itself was cDNA or gDNA.

The method was immunoSEQ multiplex PCR; TCRdb's version includes in-frame clones alone and lacks a portion of them. The sample holds 200,000 or so clones, roughly 83% seen once. The CDR3 loop spans 13 amino acids. Germline values: CDR1 MDHEN, CDR2 SYDVKM. V dropped 2 bases and J dropped 4 bases, with 9 bases sitting between them. The sequencing input was PBMCs or T cells enriched from blood (not recorded which). The V gene is TRBV28, the J gene TRBJ2-7; a possible D gene is TRBD1 (6 bases). The clonotype was recovered from a woman in her forties with acute COVID-19. CDR3 DNA: TGTGCCAGCAGTTTACTCCAGGGGTACGAGCAGTACTTC. Translation: CASSLLQGYEQYF.